The rows below give T cell receptor beta chains drawn from one sample of a study of blood T cell repertoires in COVID-19. Some clones are missing from TCRdb's copy, which holds only in-frame ones; the method was immunoSEQ multiplex PCR. The sample includes under 300,000 clones, about nine tenths seen only once; the top ten take 2.2%. The sequenced material came from peripheral blood. These receptors originate from a man younger than 40 who had recovered from COVID-19. Each CDR3 is given with its conserved first and last residue. Each record gives: clone size, J gene, V gene, D gene, CDR3 DNA, CDR3 protein. D genes are given only for firm matches. Size is omitted from some rows. Given values are once, few, many or a class for expanded clones.

>.|TRBJ1-5|TRBV6-5|.
TGTGCCACAAATATTGGGCAGCAGGATCAGCCCCAGCATTTT
CATNIGQQDQPQHF
>.|TRBJ1-5|TRBV7-8|TRBD1
TGTGCCAGCAGCCGGACAGGGCTAAACAATCAGCCCCAGCATTTT
CASSRTGLNNQPQHF
>.|TRBJ2-5|TRBV6-2/TRBV6-3|TRBD1
TGTGCCAGCAGTGGACCGACAGGGTCCAAAAGGGGGACCCAGTACTTC
CASSGPTGSKRGTQYF
>.|TRBJ1-5|TRBV3-1/TRBV3-2|.
TGTGCCAGCAGCCAAGCGAGGATCGGGGGTCGAGGACCCCAGCATTTT
CASSQARIGGRGPQHF
>.|TRBJ2-5|TRBV11-3|.
TGTGCCAGCAGCTGGACAGTGGAAGAGACCCAGTACTTC
CASSWTVEETQYF
>many|TRBJ1-2|TRBV12-3/TRBV12-4|.
TGTGCCAGCAGTTTATTATCCTATGGCTACACCTTC
CASSLLSYGYTF
>.|TRBJ2-1|TRBV3-1/TRBV3-2|TRBD1
TGTGCCAGCAGCTCCGGGACAGCGCCGAGGTACAATGAGCAGTTCTTC
CASSSGTAPRYNEQFF
>once|TRBJ1-2|TRBV19|TRBD1
TGTGCCAGTGGGACAGGGACTCTTAACTATGGCTACACCTTC
CASGTGTLNYGYTF
>.|TRBJ2-2|TRBV19|.
TGTGCCAGTAGTATAAGAGAGTCGAGCCGGGAGCTGTTTTTT
CASSIRESSRELFF
>few|TRBJ2-7|TRBV7-9|TRBD2
TGTGCCAGCAGCTTGATGGAACTAGCGGGGGCCTACGAGCAGTACTTC
CASSLMELAGAYEQYF
>.|TRBJ1-2|TRBV28|TRBD1
TGTGCCAGCAGTCCCCCGGGGGTGGGACAGGGTATTCGAAGGTCGCGCTACACCTTC
CASSPPGVGQGIRRSRYTF
>.|TRBJ1-2|TRBV7-6|.
TGTGCCAGCAGCTCAGACCCTTCAGGGGTCTATGGCTACACCTTC
CASSSDPSGVYGYTF
>.|TRBJ2-2|TRBV7-8|.
TGTGCCAGCAGCTTAGTGGGCTCGAACACCGGGGAGCTGTTTTTT
CASSLVGSNTGELFF
>.|TRBJ2-3|TRBV4-2|TRBD2
TGTGCCAGCAGCCAAGATTGGGGTACGGGGGGAAGCACAGATACGCAGTATTTT
CASSQDWGTGGSTDTQYF
>few|TRBJ1-2|TRBV5-6|TRBD1
TGTGCCAGCAGCTCGGGGACAGGTCTTGGCTACACCTTC
CASSSGTGLGYTF
>.|TRBJ2-7|TRBV19|TRBD2
TGTGCCAGTAGGTATAGCGGGGGGGCCCACGAGCAGTACTTC
CASRYSGGAHEQYF
>.|TRBJ1-2|TRBV20-1|.
TGCAGTGCCCTAGATGGCTACACCTTC
CSALDGYTF
>.|TRBJ2-3|TRBV30|TRBD1
TGTGCCTGGAGCTCAGGGGGCGGTACGCAGTATTTT
CAWSSGGGTQYF
>.|TRBJ2-3|TRBV5-1|TRBD2
TGCGCCAGCAGCTTGGGACTAGCGGGGGGTGCCACAGATACGCAGTATTTT
CASSLGLAGGATDTQYF
>.|TRBJ1-5|TRBV19|.
TGTGCCAGTAGTATGGCCAGGGCTGCGCAGCCCCAGCATTTT
CASSMARAAQPQHF
>.|TRBJ2-7|TRBV24-1|TRBD2
TGTGCCACCAGTGGTTCTAGCGGGTCCTACGAGCAGTACTTC
CATSGSSGSYEQYF
>.|TRBJ1-5|TRBV12-3/TRBV12-4|.
TGTGCCAGCAGTCGACAGACCCAGCATTTT
CASSRQTQHF
>.|TRBJ2-5|TRBV9|TRBD2
TGTGCCAGCAGCGTAGCCAGCGGGGCCGAGACCCAGTACTTC
CASSVASGAETQYF